What follows are 29 T cell receptor beta chains derived from one specimen sequenced in a study of somatic mutations in cytotoxic T cells in rheumatoid arthritis. Here immunoSEQ multiplex PCR was the method, and the copy in TCRdb shows in-frame clones only, minus some. The table shows about 20,000 clones, with roughly nine tenths occurring only once. The specimen sequenced was CD8+ T cells sorted from blood. These receptor sequences come from a man aged 35 to 55 in good health.

In nucleotides, the CDR3 is TGTGCCAGCAGCTTGCCTCCCCCTACCCCACTGGGGGATGGCTACACCTTC. Amino acids: CASSLPPPTPLGDGYTF. This chain joins TRBV7-9 and TRBJ1-2; TRBD1 might be the D (5 bases). Germline loops: CDR1 SEHNR, CDR2 FQNEAQ (reference sequence). CDR3 length: 17 residues. Trimming stripped 3 bases from V and 6 bases from J, with 23 bases between. Full variable domain (missing parts from reference TRBV7-9 and TRBJ1-2): DTGVSQNPRHKITKRGQNVTFRCDPISEHNRLYWYRQTLGQGPEFLTYFQNEAQLEKSRLLSDRFSAERPKGSFSTLEIQRTEQGDSAMYLCASSLPPPTPLGDGYTFGSGTRLTVV.

This clone has more than one count but fewer than ten. The chain uses TRBV2 and TRBJ2-7, with D unclear. The V and J ends lost 4 bases and 3 bases respectively, with 1 base between them. The CDR3 has 10 amino acids. Germline values: CDR1 SNHLY, CDR2 FYNNEI. CDR3: CASSVYEQYF. CDR3 nucleotides: TGTGCCAGCAGTGTCTACGAGCAGTACTTC. The full variable domain, with the rest looked up from reference TRBV2 and TRBJ2-7, is EPEVTQTPSHQVTQMGQEVILRCVPISNHLYFYWYRQILGQKVEFLVSFYNNEISEKSEIFDDQFSVERPDGSNFTLKIRSTKLEDSAMYFCASSVYEQYFGPGTRLTVT.

The chain joins TRBV10-2 to TRBJ2-7, with TRBD2 identical over 9 bases. V lost 4 bases and J lost 2; bases outside the gene matches: 6. The CDR3 sequence is 15 residues long. The germline V gene has CDR1 WSHSY and CDR2 SAAADI. The CDR3 reads CASSVVLAGTYEQYF. In DNA form, the CDR3 reads TGCGCCAGCAGTGTGGTACTAGCGGGTACCTACGAGCAGTACTTC.

Written as DNA, the CDR3 is TGTGCCAGCAGTGTCCTCCAAGAGACCCAGTACTTC. Translation: CASSVLQETQYF. This sequence joins TRBV6-4 and TRBJ2-5; D is unresolved. Trimming shortened V by 4 bases and J by 1 base, and 4 bases separated the two germline ends. This CDR3 spans 12 amino acids. The germline gives CDR1 MRHNA, CDR2 SNTAGT.

This chain uses TRBV10-2 with TRBJ2-1, with D unresolved. The V end lost 5 bases, the J end lost 7 bases, and 15 bases lay between the germline ends. This CDR3 is built from 14 residues. Germline CDR1 reads WSHSY; CDR2 reads SAAADI. CDR3 bases: TGCGCCAGCAGTTTTTCGAGAACGAGGAATGAGCAGTTCTTC. Translated: CASSFSRTRNEQFF.

This sequence joins TRBV13 and TRBJ2-7; 11 positions agree with TRBD2. The trim removed 4 bases at V and 0 bases at J, leaving 5 bases unmatched. The CDR3 loop spans 16 amino acids. Germline-derived CDR1 and CDR2 are PRHDT and FYEKMQ (reference sequence). CDR3 DNA: TGTGCCAGCAGCTGGAGACTAGCGGGGAGCTCCTACGAGCAGTACTTC. Translating gives CASSWRLAGSSYEQYF.

V gene TRBV27 combines with J gene TRBJ1-2; 7 nucleotides line up with TRBD1. V shed 4 bases, J shed 5 bases, and the junction held 10 bases outside the gene matches. Germline V gene data show CDR1 as MNHEY and CDR2 as SMNVEV (reference sequence). The CDR3 loop spans 15 amino acids. CDR3: CASSSFTGAGYGYTF. The DNA for the CDR3 is TGTGCCAGCAGTTCTTTCACAGGGGCCGGGTATGGCTACACCTTC.

The chain is built from TRBV27 and TRBJ2-7, with a tentative D call TRBD2 (5 bases). V dropped 2 bases and J dropped 0 bases, with 11 bases sitting between them. The V gene's germline CDR1 is MNHEY and CDR2 SMNVEV (reference sequence). The CDR3 contains 15 residues. The CDR3 protein is CASSLVAQPSYEQYF. In DNA form, the CDR3 reads TGTGCCAGCAGTTTAGTAGCGCAACCCTCCTACGAGCAGTACTTC.

The rearrangement uses TRBV6-5 and TRBJ2-7, with D perhaps matching TRBD1 (6 bases). The ends were cut back, 6 bases at V and 3 bases at J, with 18 bases in the middle. CDR1 is MNHEY, CDR2 SVGAGI, per germline. The CDR3 is 15 residues long. CDR3 amino acids: CASREIPGHFYEQYF. CDR3 sequence (DNA): TGTGCCAGCAGAGAGATTCCGGGACATTTCTACGAGCAGTACTTC.

The chain has TRBV7-6 and TRBJ2-7; a weak D match, TRBD2 (5 bases). This CDR3 contains 15 residues. Trimming took 6 bases from V and 0 from J, leaving 15 bases between them. Per germline, CDR1 SGHVS and CDR2 FNYEAQ. The CDR3 DNA sequence: TGTGCCAGCAGTTACGGGGTGACCAGCTCCTACGAGCAGTACTTC. This encodes CASSYGVTSSYEQYF. The variable domain in full, completed from reference TRBV7-6 and TRBJ2-7, reads GAGVSQSPRYKVTKRGQDVALRCDPISGHVSLYWYRQALGQGPEFLTYFNYEAQQDKSGLPNDRFSAERPEGSISTLTIQRTEQRDSAMYRCASSYGVTSSYEQYFGPGTRLTVT.

The J gene is TRBJ2-2, the V gene TRBV4-2, with a possible D match to TRBD1 (6 bases). Per germline, CDR1 LGHNA and CDR2 YNFKEQ. CDR3 size: 15 residues. Between the trimmed V and J ends, which lost 4 bases and 4 bases, there was a span of 13 bases. CDR3 nucleotides: TGTGCCAGCAGCCTACGGGGACAAAGCACCGGGGAGCTGTTTTTT. This encodes CASSLRGQSTGELFF.

DNA for the CDR3: TGTGCCAGCAGTTCGGGCAGGGGACTTTCGTGGGATACGCAGTATTTT. Amino acids: CASSSGRGLSWDTQYF. This chain joins TRBV27 and TRBJ2-3; D assignment may be TRBD1 or TRBD2 (6 bases each). Germline V gives CDR1 MNHEY, CDR2 SMNVEV (reference sequence). V shed 4 bases and J shed 6 bases, with 20 bases lying between them. The CDR3 runs to 16 residues.

This rearrangement joins TRBV7-9 to TRBJ2-7; 14 nucleotides align to TRBD2. V trimming: 4 bases; J trimming: 6 bases; junction bases outside the gene matches: 5. The CDR3 loop spans 15 amino acids. The germline V gene encodes CDR1 SEHNR and CDR2 FQNEAQ (reference sequence). The CDR3 DNA is TGTGCCAGCAGCTCCGGGACTAGCGGGAGTTCCGAGCAGTACTTC. It codes for CASSSGTSGSSEQYF.

This sequence joins TRBV15 and TRBJ2-3, with D possibly TRBD2 on 6 matching bases. Deletions cut 0 bases from V and 6 bases from J, with 22 bases between. Germline V gene data show CDR1 as LNHNV and CDR2 as YYDKDF (reference sequence). This CDR3 comprises 18 residues. Here the CDR3 reads CATSRDKGFGGISDTQYF. The CDR3 DNA reads as TGTGCCACCAGCAGAGATAAGGGTTTTGGCGGGATTAGCGATACGCAGTATTTT. The whole variable domain, remainder taken from reference TRBV15 and TRBJ2-3, is DAMVIQNPRYQVTQFGKPVTLSCSQTLNHNVMYWYQQKSSQAPKLLFHYYDKDFNNEADTPDNFQSRRPNTSFCFLDIRSPGLGDTAMYLCATSRDKGFGGISDTQYFGPGTRLTVL.

The chain combines TRBV2 with TRBJ2-2, with D possibly TRBD2 on 5 matching bases. The germline V gene encodes CDR1 SNHLY and CDR2 FYNNEI. V was cut by 8 bases and J by 3 bases, with 13 bases left in between. The CDR3 has 14 residues. The CDR3 region is CASERGPDTGELFF. The CDR3 DNA is TGTGCCAGCGAGCGAGGGCCGGACACCGGGGAGCTGTTTTTT.

This chain links TRBV5-6 with TRBJ2-7; 7 nucleotides agree with TRBD1. The junction had 4 bases not matched to a gene; V was cut back by 4 bases and J by 6 bases. CDR1 SGHDT and CDR2 YYEEEE come from the germline V gene. The CDR3 sequence is 12 residues long. CDR3 in DNA: TGTGCCAGCAGCCCGGGACAGCTCGAGCAGTACTTC. Translation: CASSPGQLEQYF. Complete variable domain (other parts from reference TRBV5-6 and TRBJ2-7): DAGVTQSPTHLIKTRGQQVTLRCSPKSGHDTVSWYQQALGQGPQFIFQYYEEEERQRGNFPDRFSGHQFPNYSSELNVNALLLGDSALYLCASSPGQLEQYFGPGTRLTVT.

This clone has more than one count but fewer than ten. The CDR3 protein is CASSIGRTGLYEQYF. The DNA of the CDR3 is TGTGCCAGCAGCATCGGGCGGACAGGGCTCTACGAGCAGTACTTC. V is TRBV5-6 and J is TRBJ2-7, with 8 bases lining up with TRBD1. The CDR3 spans 15 residues. Trimming at V came to 4 bases and at J to 3 bases, leaving 9 bases not matched to a gene. Germline-derived CDR1 and CDR2 are SGHDT and YYEEEE.

This chain joins TRBV13 and TRBJ1-2; a weak D match, TRBD1 (6 bases). V was pared by 3 bases and J by 6 bases, with 14 bases between. The germline V gene has CDR1 PRHDT and CDR2 FYEKMQ (reference sequence). The CDR3 is 14 amino acids. The CDR3 loop reads CASSFYRVEDGYTF. The CDR3 DNA sequence: TGTGCCAGCAGCTTTTACAGGGTCGAGGATGGCTACACCTTC.

This clone came up once. This sequence joins TRBV28 and TRBJ2-7; 11 bases fit TRBD1. Germline-derived CDR1 and CDR2 are MDHEN and SYDVKM. V gave up 8 bases and J gave up 3 bases; unmatched junction bases: 0. This CDR3 spans 12 amino acids. CDR3 loop: CASGTGGYEQYF. The CDR3, as DNA: TGTGCCAGCGGGACAGGGGGCTACGAGCAGTACTTC.

This chain connects TRBV4-1 to TRBJ2-3; D might be TRBD2 (5 bases). CDR1 is MGHRA and CDR2 is YSYEKL in the germline V gene. Trimming cost V 0 bases and J 11 bases, with 15 bases left between them. The CDR3 loop spans 14 amino acids. The CDR3 here is CASSQEGDYYGQYF. CDR3 in DNA: TGCGCCAGCAGCCAAGAGGGTGACTACTACGGGCAGTATTTT.

This clone was observed a single time. The chain recombines TRBV10-3 with TRBJ2-7; the match to TRBD1 covers 7 bases. This CDR3 comprises 14 residues. Germline trimming cut 5 bases from V and 1 base from J; bases unmatched to any gene: 5. The germline V gene encodes CDR1 ENHRY and CDR2 SYGVKD. The CDR3 reads CAISQGGASYEQYF. The CDR3 DNA reads TGTGCCATCAGTCAAGGGGGCGCATCCTACGAGCAGTACTTC.

The rearrangement links TRBV5-1 to TRBJ1-1; D gene ambiguous. CDR1 and CDR2 (germline): SGHRS, YFSETQ. V was shortened by 1 base and J by 1 base, with 8 bases between the two germline ends. The CDR3 is made up of 14 amino acids. CDR3 sequence: CASSLYPANTEAFF. CDR3 in DNA: TGCGCCAGCAGCTTGTATCCAGCGAACACTGAAGCTTTCTTT.

The genes are TRBV2 and TRBJ2-2, with D unresolved. The CDR3 spans 12 residues. Germline assignment: CDR1 SNHLY and CDR2 FYNNEI. V lost 6 bases, J lost 4 bases, and 6 bases lay in between. The CDR3, as DNA: TGTGCCAGCAGCCTCACCACCGGGGAGCTGTTTTTT. Translating it yields CASSLTTGELFF.

The CDR3 loop is CASSLDGSGAFF. The CDR3 DNA follows: TGTGCCAGCAGCTTAGACGGAAGCGGGGCTTTCTTT. V usage is TRBV7-9 and J usage is TRBJ1-1; D is unclear. The CDR3 runs 12 residues. V lost 1 base and J 11 bases, leaving 11 bases between the germline ends. CDR1 and CDR2 (germline): SEHNR, FQNEAQ (reference sequence).

This chain uses TRBV7-9 with TRBJ2-5, with TRBD1 matching over 7 bases. This CDR3 has 13 amino acids. Looked up from germline, CDR1 is SEHNR and CDR2 is FQNEAQ (reference sequence). V lost 4 bases and J lost 4; bases outside the gene matches: 3. DNA for the CDR3: TGTGCCAGCAGCTACAGGGGCCGAGAGACCCAGTACTTC. As protein: CASSYRGRETQYF.

This clone was recorded only once. The chain recombines TRBV30 with TRBJ2-1; TRBD2 is a possible D gene (6 bases). The length of the CDR3 is 15 residues. V dropped 4 bases and J dropped 0 bases, with 13 bases sitting between them. Per the germline V gene, CDR1 is GTSNPN and CDR2 is SVGIG (reference sequence). This CDR3 is CAWITLGSSYNEQFF. For the CDR3, the DNA is TGTGCCTGGATCACTCTCGGGAGCTCCTACAATGAGCAGTTCTTC.

The rearrangement uses TRBV28 and TRBJ1-2; TRBD1 matches 7 bases. The germline CDR1 and CDR2 sequences are MDHEN and SYDVKM. V dropped 6 bases and J dropped 10; count of bases not matched to a gene: 8. The CDR3 is 12 residues long. The CDR3 reads CASRITGEDYTF. CDR3 DNA sequence: TGTGCCAGCAGGATTACAGGGGAGGACTACACCTTC.

V and J are TRBV19 and TRBJ2-1, with 14 bases aligning to TRBD2. Germline CDR1 reads LNHDA; CDR2 reads SQIVND (reference sequence). CDR3 size: 14 residues. The trim removed 8 bases at V and 9 bases at J, leaving 6 bases unmatched. The CDR3 nucleotides read TGTGCCAGTGGACTAGCGGGAGGATTGGCTGAGCAGTTCTTC. Translating gives CASGLAGGLAEQFF.

This clone was picked up one time. The chain links TRBV27 to TRBJ2-3, with 8 bases that match TRBD2. The V gene's germline CDR1 is MNHEY and CDR2 SMNVEV (reference sequence). This CDR3 has 15 amino acids. Germline trimming cut 5 bases from V and 5 bases from J; bases unmatched to any gene: 9. This chain's CDR3 is CASSPAGAAGDTQYF. The CDR3 DNA sequence: TGTGCCAGCAGTCCAGCGGGAGCGGCAGGAGATACGCAGTATTTT.